Each of the 2 T cell receptor beta chains below was sequenced from the same sample in a study of blood T cell repertoires in COVID-19. Method: immunoSEQ multiplex PCR; TCRdb's copy keeps in-frame clones and lacks some. Counted here are around 300,000 clones, around nine tenths occurring once; the ten biggest clones make up about 2.7%. The sample taken for sequencing was PBMCs or T cells enriched from blood (not recorded which). The receptors derive from a woman under 30 who had recovered from COVID-19.

CDR3 DNA sequence: TGTGCCAGCTCATTGAGACAGGGGAGTGTTAATTCACCCCTCCACTTT. It is translated as CASSLRQGSVNSPLHF. This chain connects TRBV5-6 to TRBJ1-6; TRBD1 matches 8 bases. V shed 7 bases, J shed 6 bases, and the junction held 12 bases outside the gene matches. The CDR3 runs 16 residues. Germline V gene lookup returns CDR1 SGHDT and CDR2 YYEEEE. The full variable domain, its missing parts supplied by reference TRBV5-6 and TRBJ1-6, is DAGVTQSPTHLIKTRGQQVTLRCSPKSGHDTVSWYQQALGQGPQFIFQYYEEEERQRGNFPDRFSGHQFPNYSSELNVNALLLGDSALYLCASSLRQGSVNSPLHFGNGTRLTVT.

The CDR3 loop reads CASSQGQLGQGINEQFF. In DNA, the CDR3 is TGCGCCAGCAGCCAAGGTCAGCTGGGACAGGGGATAAATGAGCAGTTCTTC. The chain has TRBV4-1 and TRBJ2-1; 10 nucleotides match TRBD1. Trimming at V came to 1 base and at J to 7 bases, leaving 10 bases not matched to a gene. Germline V gives CDR1 MGHRA, CDR2 YSYEKL. CDR3 length: 17 residues.